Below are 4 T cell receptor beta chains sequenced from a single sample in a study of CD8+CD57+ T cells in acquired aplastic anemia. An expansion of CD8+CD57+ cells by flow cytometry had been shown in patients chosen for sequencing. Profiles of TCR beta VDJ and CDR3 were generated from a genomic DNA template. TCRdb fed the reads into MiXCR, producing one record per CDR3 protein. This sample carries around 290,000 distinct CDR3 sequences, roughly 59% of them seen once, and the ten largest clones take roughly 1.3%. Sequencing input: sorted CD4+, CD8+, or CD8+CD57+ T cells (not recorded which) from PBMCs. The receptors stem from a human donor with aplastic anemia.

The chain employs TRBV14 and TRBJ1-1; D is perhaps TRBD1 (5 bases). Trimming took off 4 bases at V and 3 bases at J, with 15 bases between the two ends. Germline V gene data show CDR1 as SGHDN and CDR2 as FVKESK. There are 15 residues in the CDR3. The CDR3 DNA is TGTGCCAGCAGCCTCATAGGGGAGGTCGACACTGAAGCTTTCTTT. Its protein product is CASSLIGEVDTEAFF.

This CDR3 is CSAGRGSYEQYF. In DNA, the CDR3 is TGCAGTGCTGGGCGGGGGTCCTACGAGCAGTACTTC. The rearrangement uses TRBV20-1 and TRBJ2-7, with TRBD2 matching 7 bases. The trim removed 5 bases at V and 1 base at J, leaving 2 bases unmatched. CDR3 size: 12 residues. CDR1 DFQATT and CDR2 SNEGSKA come from the germline V gene (reference sequence).

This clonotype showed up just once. The CDR3 here is CASSQDNLRGGTEAFF. The CDR3 DNA reads TGCGCCAGCAGCCAAGATAACCTCAGGGGAGGCACTGAAGCTTTCTTT. The chain recombines TRBV4-3 with TRBJ1-1; maybe TRBD1 (6 bases). CDR1 is LGHNA, CDR2 YSLEER, per germline. The CDR3 runs to 16 residues. The V end was cut by 0 bases, the J end by 4 bases, with 15 bases between.

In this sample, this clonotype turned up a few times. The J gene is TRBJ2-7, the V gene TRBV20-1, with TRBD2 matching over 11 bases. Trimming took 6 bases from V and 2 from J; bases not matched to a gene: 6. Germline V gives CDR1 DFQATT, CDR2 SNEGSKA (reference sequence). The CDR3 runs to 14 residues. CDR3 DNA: TGCAGTGCGGTGACTAGCGGGGCTACCTACGAGCAGTACTTC. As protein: CSAVTSGATYEQYF.